Sequencing of this TCR beta chain was carried out in a study of blood T cell repertoires in COVID-19. The overall study: The study drew acute and convalescent COVID-19 samples from the United States, Italy and Spain. Nucleic acid was either cDNA or gDNA, and it came from T cells, B-cell-depleted T cells, or PBMCs.

A single count supports this clone. This table comes from immunoSEQ multiplex PCR, and its TCRdb copy is limited to in-frame clones, with some not included. Among fewer than 400,000 clones listed, about 87% were seen once. Participants' reported clinical history set cohort assignment. Cohort 3 donors were reported recovered after two negative PCRs, clearance, or symptom resolution. This TCR came from a woman aged 50 to 65 who had recovered from COVID-19. Input material: PBMCs or T cells enriched from blood (not recorded which).

This CDR3 is CASSLTFGDLVGEKLFF. DNA for the CDR3: TGTGCCAGCAGCTTGACCTTCGGAGACCTAGTTGGGGAAAAACTGTTTTTT. This chain joins TRBV5-6 and TRBJ1-4; D remains unclear. The germline V gene has CDR1 SGHDT and CDR2 YYEEEE. CDR3 length: 17 residues. With 1 base removed from V and 8 bases from J, the gap between germline ends came to 21 bases.